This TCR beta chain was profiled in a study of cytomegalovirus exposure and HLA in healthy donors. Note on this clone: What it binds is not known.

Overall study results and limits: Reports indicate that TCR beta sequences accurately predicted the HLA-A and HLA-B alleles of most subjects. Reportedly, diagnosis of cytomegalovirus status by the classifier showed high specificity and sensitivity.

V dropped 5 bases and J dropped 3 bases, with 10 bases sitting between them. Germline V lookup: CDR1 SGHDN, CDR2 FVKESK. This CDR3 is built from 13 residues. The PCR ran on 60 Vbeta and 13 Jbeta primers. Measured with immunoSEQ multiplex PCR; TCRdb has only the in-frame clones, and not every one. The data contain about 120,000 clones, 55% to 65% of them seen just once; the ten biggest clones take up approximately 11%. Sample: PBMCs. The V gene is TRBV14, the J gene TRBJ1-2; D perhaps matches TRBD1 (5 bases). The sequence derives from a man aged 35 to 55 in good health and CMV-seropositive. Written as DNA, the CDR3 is TGTGCCAGCAGCTTGGGGCAGGACTATGGCTACACCTTC. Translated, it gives CASSLGQDYGYTF.